This entry lists 8 T cell receptor beta chains sequenced from one sample in a study of blood T cells in healthy people across ages. Together with a sample-barcoded 5' primer, a J-beta primer mix was included in a second PCR lasting about 7 to 11 cycles. In TCRdb, the 5' RACE reads were re-called with MiXCR into one record per CDR3 protein. The repertoire has some 1.8 million distinct CDR3 sequences, about two fifths of them found once; the top ten carry roughly 23%. Sequenced input: blood. These receptors were obtained from a human donor in good health.

Regarding this clonotype: A read error may explain this, as a much larger clone is one base away. The chain is built from TRBV24-1 and TRBJ2-5; 10 nucleotides match TRBD1. The germline gives CDR1 KGHDR, CDR2 SFDVKD. The CDR3 totals 17 residues. V was pared by 0 bases and J by 11 bases, with 14 bases of the junction left unmatched. As DNA, the CDR3 is TGTGCCACCAGTGATTTGACGGACAGGGGGTTTTACAATGAGCAGTACTTC. Translated: CATSDLTDRGFYNEQYF.

The chain employs TRBV24-1 and TRBJ2-1; TRBD2 might be the D (7 bases). Trimming cost V 4 bases and J 7 bases, with 13 bases left between them. Germline assignment: CDR1 KGHDR and CDR2 SFDVKD. CDR3 length: 14 residues. This chain's CDR3 is CATSEKGGRNEQFF. DNA of the CDR3: TGTGCCACCAGTGAGAAGGGGGGGCGGAATGAGCAGTTCTTC.

This sequence joins TRBV28 and TRBJ1-2; unclear D gene. Germline CDR1 reads MDHEN; CDR2 reads SYDVKM. Between the trimmed V and J ends, which lost 1 base and 8 bases, there was a span of 14 bases. The CDR3 loop spans 14 amino acids. The CDR3 here is CASSLLGFMGGYTF. Written as DNA, the CDR3 is TGTGCCAGCAGTTTATTGGGGTTTATGGGGGGCTACACCTTC.

This chain links TRBV10-3 with TRBJ2-7; no clear D. Germline CDR1 is ENHRY and CDR2 is SYGVKD. This CDR3 has 13 residues. Trimming removed 11 bases from V and 4 bases from J, with 18 bases in between. The chain's CDR3 is CAASRPDLYEQYF. DNA for the CDR3: TGTGCCGCGAGTAGACCCGATCTTTACGAGCAGTACTTC.

The rearrangement uses TRBV5-6 and TRBJ1-5, with a weak D call TRBD1 (5 bases). The CDR3 has 17 amino acids. Germline V gene lookup returns CDR1 SGHDT and CDR2 YYEEEE. Trimming shortened V by 4 bases and J by 0 bases, and 17 bases separated the two germline ends. The CDR3 region is CASSATGDSGSNQPQHF. DNA for the CDR3: TGTGCCAGCAGCGCTACGGGGGACTCGGGTAGCAATCAGCCCCAGCATTTT.

The J gene is TRBJ1-5, the V gene TRBV24-1, with D hard to call. Germline CDR1 is KGHDR and CDR2 is SFDVKD. Trimming took off 4 bases at V and 7 bases at J, with 10 bases between the two ends. The CDR3 runs 13 residues. The CDR3 is CATSDRDVQPQHF. CDR3 bases: TGTGCCACCAGTGACCGGGATGTGCAGCCCCAGCATTTT.

This clonotype has more than one count but fewer than ten. The genes are TRBV4-3 and TRBJ2-5; weak D call: TRBD2 (7 bases). In germline, CDR1 is LGHNA, CDR2 YSLEER. Deletions cut 2 bases from V and 3 bases from J, with 16 bases between. CDR3 length equals 16 residues. As DNA, the CDR3 is TGCGCCAGCAGCCAACCAACCAAGGGGGGGGAAGAGACCCAGTACTTC. It yields the protein CASSQPTKGGEETQYF.

This clonotype was found a few times. The genes are TRBV29-1 and TRBJ2-7, with D maybe TRBD1 (5 bases). V was clipped by 5 bases and J by 3 bases, with 8 bases between them. CDR1 is SQVTM, CDR2 ANQGSEA, per germline. The CDR3 consists of 11 residues. The CDR3 DNA reads TGCAGCGTTCAGGGTGACTACGAGCAGTACTTC. Translated: CSVQGDYEQYF.